This TCR beta chain originates from a study of T cells in Graves' hyperthyroidism and ophthalmopathy. Many counts were recorded for this clonotype. Antigen unknown. Researchers took RNA transcripts and amplified the TCR beta CDR3 regions from them. First-round RT-PCR targeting the TCR CDR3 was performed with the HTBI primer set. Via MiXCR, TCRdb re-called the multiplex PCR reads, giving one row per CDR3 protein. The sample shows hundreds of thousands of distinct CDR3 sequences, nearly 45% of them seen only once. Study findings and constraints: The model predicted ophthalmopathy a median approximately seven months before onset. Most clonotypes expanded in thyroid above 0.001 were likewise present in blood. Using 13 V-J features, a model discriminated ophthalmopathy from stable hyperthyroidism.

Diagnoses were made from clinical symptoms, serum measures (thyroxine and TRAb), thyroid ultrasound and orbital computed tomography. CDR1 is SGHDN and CDR2 is FVKESK in the germline V gene. The CDR3 is 15 amino acids. The V and J ends lost 0 bases and 1 base respectively, with 9 bases between them. The rearrangement joins TRBV14 to TRBJ2-5, with D unresolved. This receptor was taken from an adult man with Graves' disease, either hyperthyroidism or ophthalmopathy (not recorded which). Sequencing used peripheral blood or thyroid tissue (not recorded which). The CDR3: CASSQDQDFQETQYF. The CDR3 coding sequence is TGTGCCAGCAGCCAAGATCAGGATTTCCAAGAGACCCAGTACTTC. Based on the CDR3 plus reference TRBV14 and TRBJ2-5, the full variable domain is EAGVTQFPSHSVIEKGQTVTLRCDPISGHDNLYWYRRVMGKEIKFLLHFVKESKQDESGMPNNRFLAERTGGTYSTLKVQPAELEDSGVYFCASSQDQDFQETQYFGPGTRLLVL.